The sequence of this TCR beta chain was determined in a study of T cell repertoires in cytomegalovirus infection. Study overall: Researchers turned to recently identified HLA-C-restricted CMV epitopes as well as well-studied HLA-B-restricted ones. Public TCR beta signatures indicated both CMV infection and matching HLA type. The study's findings and limits: The study found HLA-C-restricted CMV-specific TCR beta clonotypes dominating the ex vivo response. Cumulative public TCR beta family frequency identified CMV carriers with the relevant HLA.

The CDR3 sequence is 12 residues long. Germline CDR1 reads SQVTM; CDR2 reads ANQGSEA. Between the trimmed V and J ends, which lost 8 bases and 11 bases, there was a span of 19 bases. As regards this clonotype: Its antigen is not known.

TCRdb reprocessed the reads via MiXCR and lists one record per CDR3 protein. Among about 700,000 distinct CDR3 sequences, around 30% were seen once, and the ten largest hold roughly 20%. The TCR was taken from a human donor in good health (CMV status not recorded). Some clones in this sample may be carry-over from other donors' samples. The sample was cultured PBMCs, taken from culture after CMV antigen stimulation. The chain employs TRBV29-1 and TRBJ2-1; D is perhaps TRBD2 (6 bases). DNA of the CDR3: TGCAGCACCCGACTAGGCGAGGCCAAGCAGTTCTTC. Translating gives CSTRLGEAKQFF.